The next 20 T cell receptor beta chains were all read from a single sample in a study of cytomegalovirus exposure and HLA in healthy donors. PCR amplification relied on 60 Vbeta primers (plus 13 Jbeta primers). Method: immunoSEQ multiplex PCR; TCRdb's copy keeps in-frame clones and lacks some. Here the sample spans about 120,000 clones, about 74% being singletons. Sequenced: PBMCs. The source of these receptors is a female donor in good health and CMV-seronegative.

The V gene is TRBV7-2, the J gene TRBJ2-5; the D gene is possibly TRBD2 (5 bases). The CDR3 has 14 residues. The V end was cut by 8 bases, the J end by 6 bases, with 19 bases between. Germline values: CDR1 SGHTA, CDR2 FQGNSA. This CDR3 reads CASCRATGEKTQYF. The DNA of the CDR3 is TGTGCCAGCTGTAGGGCTACCGGGGAGAAGACCCAGTACTTC.

The chain joins TRBV18 to TRBJ1-2, with 7 bases lining up with TRBD1. Germline CDR1 and CDR2: KGHSH and LQKENI. This CDR3 is built from 16 residues. V was clipped by 6 bases and J by 3 bases; unmatched bases: 13. CDR3 DNA sequence: TGTGCCAGCTCGCGGGCCCCCGACAGGGTGGACTATGGCTACACCTTC. It encodes CASSRAPDRVDYGYTF. The whole variable domain, remainder taken from reference TRBV18 and TRBJ1-2, is NAGVMQNPRHLVRRRGQEARLRCSPMKGHSHVYWYRQLPEEGLKFMVYLQKENIIDESGMPKERFSAEFPKEGPSILRIQQVVRGDSAAYFCASSRAPDRVDYGYTFGSGTRLTVV.

The V and J genes are TRBV10-2 and TRBJ2-7; D perhaps matches TRBD2 (5 bases). Germline lookup yields CDR1 WSHSY and CDR2 SAAADI. The CDR3 has 15 residues. The V end lost 0 bases, the J end lost 3 bases, and 12 bases lay between the germline ends. CDR3 sequence reads: CASSESGAGGYEQYF. Here the CDR3 DNA reads TGCGCCAGCAGTGAGTCCGGCGCGGGCGGCTACGAGCAGTACTTC.

This clone was observed a single time. Relative to the germline gene, one junction end is altered; a read error may explain this. V usage is TRBV7-9 and J usage is TRBJ2-7; tentative D call: TRBD2 (6 bases). Germline V CDR1 and CDR2: SEHNR, FQNEAQ (reference sequence). This CDR3 spans 12 amino acids. This chain's CDR3 is CASSLGEVTERF. The DNA of the CDR3 is TGTGCCAGCAGCTTAGGGGAGGTGACGGAGCGCTTC.

This clone appeared once. The J gene is TRBJ1-2, the V gene TRBV11-2; D is possibly TRBD1 (6 bases). Germline CDR1 and CDR2: SGHAT and FQNNGV. Trimming left V 1 base short and J 1 base short, with 10 bases between. The CDR3 spans 15 residues. The chain's CDR3 is CASSLGSGDNYGYTF. The CDR3 region has the DNA TGTGCCAGCAGCTTAGGGTCAGGGGATAACTATGGCTACACCTTC.

J is TRBJ2-5 and V is TRBV9; D call uncertain. Trimming stripped 3 bases from V and 2 bases from J, with 5 bases between. This CDR3 spans 12 amino acids. Germline CDR1 and CDR2: SGDLS and YYNGEE. The CDR3 sequence: CASSADQETQYF. The CDR3 region has the DNA TGTGCCAGCAGCGCAGATCAAGAGACCCAGTACTTC.

This clone was seen more than once but under ten times. The chain combines TRBV29-1 with TRBJ1-1; 8 positions agree with TRBD1. CDR3 length equals 12 residues. Germline values: CDR1 SQVTM, CDR2 ANQGSEA. Germline trimming cut 6 bases from V and 4 bases from J; bases unmatched to any gene: 4. CDR3 protein: CSVDRETTEAFF. CDR3 in DNA: TGCAGCGTGGACAGGGAAACCACTGAAGCTTTCTTT.

This clone was counted a few times. This chain uses TRBV7-2 with TRBJ2-2; 8 bases agree with TRBD1. The germline CDR1 and CDR2 sequences are SGHTA and FQGNSA. J lost 1 base, V lost 6 bases, and 4 bases had no gene match. The CDR3 is 15 residues long. The CDR3 DNA is TGTGCCAGCAGACCCGGACAGGGGAACACCGGGGAGCTGTTTTTT. Its protein product is CASRPGQGNTGELFF.

In this sample, this clone turned up a few times. The rearrangement links TRBV28 to TRBJ2-3; 7 bases are shared with TRBD1. Unmatched junction bases numbered 4, after V lost 11 bases and J lost 2 bases. The CDR3 extends over 12 amino acids. Looked up from germline, CDR1 is MDHEN and CDR2 is SYDVKM. Here the CDR3 reads CAATGDTDTQYF. The DNA of the CDR3 is TGTGCCGCAACAGGGGACACAGATACGCAGTATTTT.

This sequence joins TRBV19 and TRBJ1-1; D gene uncertain. Germline lookup yields CDR1 LNHDA and CDR2 SQIVND (reference sequence). V was clipped by 1 base and J by 1 base, with 13 bases between them. The CDR3 is 16 residues long. The DNA of the CDR3 is TGTGCCAGTAGTATAGTAGGCCAGGTTCGGAACACTGAAGCTTTCTTT. Translating gives CASSIVGQVRNTEAFF. The whole variable domain, filled in from reference TRBV19 and TRBJ1-1, reads DGGITQSPKYLFRKEGQNVTLSCEQNLNHDAMYWYRQDPGQGLRLIYYSQIVNDFQKGDIAEGYSVSREKKESFPLTVTSAQKNPTAFYLCASSIVGQVRNTEAFFGQGTRLTVV.

This chain links TRBV2 with TRBJ1-6; 8 bases agree with TRBD1. The CDR3 is 15 residues long. V was pared by 6 bases and J by 6 bases, with 7 bases of the junction left unmatched. Germline CDR1 reads SNHLY; CDR2 reads FYNNEI. The CDR3 DNA follows: TGTGCCAGCAGAGAGGACAGGGTTTTTAATTCACCCCTCCACTTT. Protein product: CASREDRVFNSPLHF.

V and J are TRBV6-4 and TRBJ2-3; a possible D gene is TRBD2 (6 bases). Germline loops: CDR1 MRHNA, CDR2 SNTAGT. The CDR3 runs 15 residues. The V end was cut by 4 bases, the J end by 1 base, with 12 bases between. CDR3 sequence: CASSVIPGGTDTQYF. The DNA for the CDR3 is TGTGCCAGCAGTGTTATCCCGGGGGGCACAGATACGCAGTATTTT.

The gene calls are TRBV9 and TRBJ2-1; 14 positions agree with TRBD2. V was pared by 4 bases and J by 5 bases, with 5 bases of the junction left unmatched. Germline V lookup: CDR1 SGDLS, CDR2 YYNGEE. The CDR3 is 16 residues long. As DNA, the CDR3 is TGTGCCAGCAGCACCAGACTAGCGGGGGGGAACAATGAGCAGTTCTTC. Protein sequence: CASSTRLAGGNNEQFF.

This chain connects TRBV7-2 to TRBJ2-3; 9 nucleotides agree with TRBD2. Germline values: CDR1 SGHTA, CDR2 FQGNSA. V lost 2 bases to trimming and J lost 3 bases; unmatched junction nucleotides: 6. The CDR3 loop spans 16 amino acids. CDR3 coding DNA: TGTGCCAGCAGCTTAATCGCGGGGGGGTCAACAGATACGCAGTATTTT. Its protein product is CASSLIAGGSTDTQYF.

This clone was counted a few times. The J gene is TRBJ1-6, the V gene TRBV18; the match to TRBD1 covers 7 bases. Trimming took 2 bases from V and 0 from J; bases not matched to a gene: 13. The CDR3 length is 20 residues. Germline V gene lookup returns CDR1 KGHSH and CDR2 LQKENI. CDR3 amino acids: CASSPVGAVTGSSYNSPLHF. The CDR3 DNA follows: TGTGCCAGCTCACCAGTCGGAGCTGTGACAGGGAGCTCCTATAATTCACCCCTCCACTTT.

The chain carries TRBV14 and TRBJ2-3, with a weak D call TRBD2 (5 bases). The germline gives CDR1 SGHDN, CDR2 FVKESK. V dropped 4 bases and J dropped 2 bases, with 16 bases sitting between them. The CDR3 totals 16 residues. CDR3 sequence reads: CASSPADYSNTDTQYF. The CDR3 DNA follows: TGTGCCAGCAGCCCTGCCGACTACTCCAACACAGATACGCAGTATTTT.

V usage is TRBV30 and J usage is TRBJ1-5, with D possibly matching TRBD1 (5 bases). Germline V gene sequence: CDR1 GTSNPN, CDR2 SVGIG (reference sequence). Trimming cost V 4 bases and J 1 base, with 23 bases left between them. The CDR3 has 18 amino acids. This CDR3 reads CAWTSVEPGGVSNQPQHF. The CDR3 DNA reads TGTGCCTGGACATCCGTGGAGCCGGGGGGGGTAAGCAATCAGCCCCAGCATTTT. Filled out from reference TRBV30 and TRBJ1-5, the complete variable domain reads SQTIHQWPATLVQPVGSPLSLECTVEGTSNPNLYWYRQAAGRGLQLLFYSVGIGQISSEVPQNLSASRPQDRQFILSSKKLLLSDSGFYLCAWTSVEPGGVSNQPQHFGDGTRLSIL.

This chain links TRBV7-2 with TRBJ2-7; D perhaps matches TRBD1 (6 bases). V was cut by 5 bases and J by 3 bases, with 23 bases left in between. The length of the CDR3 is 17 residues. In germline, CDR1 is SGHTA, CDR2 FQGNSA. In DNA, the CDR3 is TGTGCCAGCAGCCCGAGTCGATCCGGGACACTTTTCTACGAGCAGTACTTC. Residues: CASSPSRSGTLFYEQYF.

The rearrangement joins TRBV5-5 to TRBJ2-4; TRBD2 matches 7 bases. The CDR3 has 17 amino acids. Trimming at V came to 1 base and at J to 8 bases, leaving 15 bases not matched to a gene. CDR1 SGHKS and CDR2 YYEKEE come from the germline V gene (reference sequence). The CDR3 loop reads CASSLKIGVGAGDIQYF. CDR3 nucleotide sequence: TGTGCCAGCAGCTTGAAAATAGGTGTAGGGGCGGGAGACATTCAGTACTTC.

This sequence joins TRBV27 and TRBJ2-1; D perhaps matches TRBD1 (5 bases). Germline V lookup: CDR1 MNHEY, CDR2 SMNVEV (reference sequence). Between the trimmed V and J ends, which lost 1 base and 6 bases, there was a span of 16 bases. The CDR3 has 16 residues. This CDR3 is CASSLLASGHTNEQFF. The CDR3 region has the DNA TGTGCCAGCAGTTTATTAGCATCTGGACATACCAATGAGCAGTTCTTC.